This TCR beta chain was identified during a study of blood T cell repertoires in COVID-19. Only in-frame clones appear in the TCRdb table, and some are missing; sequencing was by immunoSEQ multiplex PCR. Of some 250,000 clones in the sample, over 75% were seen once. The CDR3 is 14 residues long. J was trimmed by 7 bases and V by 5 bases; bases with no gene match: 7. Per the germline V gene, CDR1 is GTSNPN and CDR2 is SVGIG (reference sequence). Material for sequencing was peripheral blood. This TCR came from a human donor in a cohort sampled during active COVID-19. The chain combines TRBV30 with TRBJ1-4, with 10 bases matching TRBD1. CDR3 in amino acids: CAWGTGDRREKLFF. CDR3 nucleotide sequence: TGTGCCTGGGGGACAGGGGATAGGCGTGAAAAACTGTTTTTT. The variable domain in full, with the rest retrieved from reference TRBV30 and TRBJ1-4, is SQTIHQWPATLVQPVGSPLSLECTVEGTSNPNLYWYRQAAGRGLQLLFYSVGIGQISSEVPQNLSASRPQDRQFILSSKKLLLSDSGFYLCAWGTGDRREKLFFGSGTQLSVL.